The source of this T cell receptor (beta chain) is a study of cytotoxic CD8 clonotypes in ibrutinib-treated CLL. Looking at the study overall: Fewer than 13 relapsed/refractory, roughly 15 treatment-naive; around 18 IGHV unmutated.

Whole-study findings and limits: The study found public clonotypes uncommon, contracting or stable on treatment.

This CDR3 has 12 amino acids. CDR1 and CDR2 (germline): SGHRS, YFSETQ. V gave up 4 bases and J gave up 5 bases, with 7 bases separating them. Data came from immunoSEQ multiplex PCR; TCRdb stores just in-frame clones and leaves some out. The data hold around 330,000 clones, with roughly 67% observed a single time. As concerns this clone: What it recognizes is unknown.

The gene calls are TRBV5-1 and TRBJ2-1; no clear D. This receptor was obtained from a human donor with chronic lymphocytic leukemia. Sample: PBMCs, taken after 36 months of ibrutinib treatment. The DNA of the CDR3 is TGCGCCAGCAGCCTCGCAGACAATGAGCAGTTCTTC. This encodes CASSLADNEQFF.